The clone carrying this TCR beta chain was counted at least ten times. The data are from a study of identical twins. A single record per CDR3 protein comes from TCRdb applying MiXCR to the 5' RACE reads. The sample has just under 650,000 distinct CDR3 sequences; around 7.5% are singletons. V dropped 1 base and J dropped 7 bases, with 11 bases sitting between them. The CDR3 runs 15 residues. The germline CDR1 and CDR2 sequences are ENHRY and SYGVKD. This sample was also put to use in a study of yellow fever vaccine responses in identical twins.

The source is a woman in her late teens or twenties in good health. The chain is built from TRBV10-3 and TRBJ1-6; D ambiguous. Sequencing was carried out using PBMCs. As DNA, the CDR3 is TGTGCCATCAGTGAGTTTGGAGACCCAAATTCACCCCTCCACTTT. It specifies CAISEFGDPNSPLHF.